The 20 T cell receptor beta chains presented below share a single source sample, sequenced in a study of blood T cell repertoires in COVID-19. Assay: immunoSEQ multiplex PCR; the TCRdb copy retains only in-frame clones and omits some. The sample carries 150,000 to 200,000 clones, approximately 85% recorded once. Sequencing was carried out using peripheral blood. The receptor source for this set is a woman of 80 years or more with acute or convalescent COVID-19.

The chain uses TRBV6-1 and TRBJ1-5; D may be TRBD1 (6 bases). The germline V gene has CDR1 MNHNS and CDR2 SASEGT. CDR3 length equals 16 residues. V dropped 0 bases and J dropped 2 bases, with 11 bases sitting between them. This CDR3 is CASSEAGAGGNQPQHF. CDR3 coding DNA: TGTGCCAGCAGTGAAGCGGGGGCAGGGGGCAATCAGCCCCAGCATTTT.

This chain joins TRBV11-2 and TRBJ1-4; 8 nucleotides align to TRBD1. V was clipped by 1 base and J by 11 bases; unmatched bases: 9. Germline V gene data show CDR1 as SGHAT and CDR2 as FQNNGV. The CDR3 covers 15 residues. The CDR3 DNA sequence: TGTGCCAGCAGCTTAGCACGGACAGGGAGCGCGAAACTGTTTTTT. Translating gives CASSLARTGSAKLFF. Filled out from reference TRBV11-2 and TRBJ1-4, the complete variable domain reads EAGVAQSPRYKIIEKRQSVAFWCNPISGHATLYWYQQILGQGPKLLIQFQNNGVVDDSQLPKDRFSAERLKGVDSTLKIQPAKLEDSAVYLCASSLARTGSAKLFFGSGTQLSVL.

Here the CDR3 DNA reads TGTGCCAGCAGCCCAGGACTAGCGGGAGTCAAGGAGACCCAGTACTTC. Its translation is CASSPGLAGVKETQYF. The V gene is TRBV7-7, the J gene TRBJ2-5, with TRBD2 matching over 13 bases. V trimming: 5 bases; J trimming: 5 bases; junction bases outside the gene matches: 8. The CDR3 covers 16 residues. Germline CDR1 is SSHAT and CDR2 is FNYEAQ (reference sequence). Looking up the rest from reference TRBV7-7 and TRBJ2-5 gives the full variable domain: GAGVSQSPRYKVTKRGQDVTLRCDPISSHATLYWYQQALGQGPEFLTYFNYEAQPDKSGLPSDRFSAERPEGSISTLTIQRTEQRDSAMYRCASSPGLAGVKETQYFGPGTRLLVL.

This chain connects TRBV2 to TRBJ2-1; maybe TRBD2 (6 bases). CDR3 size: 12 residues. Trimming shortened V by 2 bases and J by 9 bases, and 8 bases separated the two germline ends. Looked up from germline, CDR1 is SNHLY and CDR2 is FYNNEI. Here the CDR3 reads CASSEMGGEQFF. As DNA, the CDR3 is TGTGCCAGCAGTGAAATGGGAGGTGAGCAGTTCTTC.

The rearrangement joins TRBV4-1 to TRBJ1-1; D possibly corresponds to TRBD1 (6 bases). Trimming took 6 bases from V and 3 from J, leaving 32 bases between them. Germline V gene lookup returns CDR1 MGHRA and CDR2 YSYEKL. This CDR3 is built from 20 residues. The CDR3 region is CASRPLLRSREGGEDTEAFF. The CDR3 DNA follows: TGCGCCAGCAGGCCCCTACTTAGAAGCAGGGAGGGGGGAGAGGACACTGAAGCTTTCTTT.

The rearrangement uses TRBV2 and TRBJ2-2, with 10 bases fitting TRBD2. Germline V gene data show CDR1 as SNHLY and CDR2 as FYNNEI. The CDR3 covers 15 residues. V lost 7 bases to trimming and J lost 4 bases; unmatched junction nucleotides: 6. CDR3 sequence reads: CASTLAGEATGELFF. CDR3 bases: TGTGCCAGCACCCTAGCGGGGGAAGCCACCGGGGAGCTGTTTTTT.

V is TRBV11-2 and J is TRBJ2-7, with D tentatively TRBD1 (5 bases). CDR1 is SGHAT and CDR2 is FQNNGV in the germline V gene. With 5 bases removed from V and 7 bases from J, the gap between germline ends came to 12 bases. This CDR3 is built from 12 residues. CDR3 amino acids: CASSATAREQYF. In DNA, the CDR3 is TGTGCCAGCAGCGCGACAGCTAGAGAGCAGTACTTC.

V gene TRBV18 combines with J gene TRBJ2-7; D may be TRBD2 (7 bases). V was cut by 3 bases and J by 6 bases, with 18 bases left in between. This CDR3 is built from 15 residues. Germline loops: CDR1 KGHSH, CDR2 LQKENI. CDR3: CASSPKGGVSGEQYF. The DNA for the CDR3 is TGTGCCAGCTCACCGAAAGGGGGGGTATCTGGCGAGCAGTACTTC.

V and J are TRBV30 and TRBJ2-3; 8 positions match TRBD1. The CDR3 has 14 residues. V gave up 3 bases and J gave up 6 bases; unmatched junction bases: 8. Germline-derived CDR1 and CDR2 are GTSNPN and SVGIG (reference sequence). CDR3 sequence reads: CAWSPQGVRDTQYF. As DNA, the CDR3 is TGTGCCTGGAGCCCACAGGGGGTCCGGGATACGCAGTATTTT.

The CDR3, as DNA: TGTGCCAGCAGCCAAGGATCCTACGGGGGGTACGAGCAGTACTTC. Protein product: CASSQGSYGGYEQYF. The rearrangement uses TRBV3-1 (or the pseudogene TRBV3-2) and TRBJ2-7; 7 bases are shared with TRBD2. The CDR3 is made up of 15 amino acids. In germline, CDR1 is LGHDT, CDR2 YNNKEL (reference sequence). Trimming removed 1 base from V and 4 bases from J; junction bases left unmatched: 7.

This clone was found once. The chain uses TRBV19 and TRBJ1-6; perhaps TRBD1 as D (5 bases). Trimming shortened V by 3 bases and J by 5 bases, and 14 bases separated the two germline ends. The CDR3 is 16 residues long. The germline gives CDR1 LNHDA, CDR2 SQIVND (reference sequence). The DNA for the CDR3 is TGTGCCAGTAGTATGGGTAGGGGTGGAAATAATTCACCCCTCCACTTT. Translated: CASSMGRGGNNSPLHF.

The chain recombines TRBV6-1 with TRBJ1-6; D ambiguous. The germline V gene has CDR1 MNHNS and CDR2 SASEGT. The CDR3 extends over 12 amino acids. Trimming removed 2 bases at V and 8 bases at J, with 4 bases between. The CDR3 protein is CASSERDSPLHF. CDR3 coding DNA: TGTGCCAGCAGTGAACGTGATTCACCCCTCCACTTT.

This chain joins TRBV7-2 and TRBJ1-2; possibly TRBD1 for D (6 bases). V lost 2 bases and J lost 0, with 10 bases in between. Germline values: CDR1 SGHTA, CDR2 FQGNSA. The CDR3 runs to 15 residues. The CDR3 region has the DNA TGTGCCAGCAGCTTACAAACAGGGACTAACTATGGCTACACCTTC. Its translation is CASSLQTGTNYGYTF.

This chain joins TRBV3-1 (or the pseudogene TRBV3-2) and TRBJ1-2; 11 bases match TRBD1. This CDR3 contains 15 residues. Germline lookup yields CDR1 LGHDT and CDR2 YNNKEL (reference sequence). V trimming: 0 bases; J trimming: 7 bases; junction bases outside the gene matches: 4. The CDR3 protein is CASSQDTGTGGGYTF. Here the CDR3 DNA reads TGTGCCAGCAGCCAAGATACCGGGACAGGGGGTGGCTACACCTTC.

This clone was recorded a few times. This chain's CDR3 is CASSSFRGTLGAEAFF. For the CDR3, the DNA is TGTGCCAGCAGCTCTTTTAGAGGGACTTTAGGAGCTGAAGCTTTCTTT. V and J are TRBV7-9 and TRBJ1-1; D possibly corresponds to TRBD1 (5 bases). The ends were cut back, 4 bases at V and 6 bases at J, with 21 bases in the middle. The CDR3 extends over 16 amino acids. Germline-derived CDR1 and CDR2 are SEHNR and FQNEAQ (reference sequence).

The chain carries TRBV18 and TRBJ1-2, with TRBD1 matching over 7 bases. From germline, CDR1 is KGHSH and CDR2 LQKENI. The V segment lost 6 bases and the J segment 6 bases; nucleotides outside the gene matches: 13. CDR3 length equals 15 residues. CDR3 DNA: TGTGCCAGCTCGCCCGGAGGGGGCGCGACCCATGGCTACACCTTC. Protein: CASSPGGGATHGYTF.

V and J are TRBV6-5 and TRBJ1-5, with 9 bases identical to TRBD1. CDR3 length: 15 residues. Germline lookup yields CDR1 MNHEY and CDR2 SVGAGI. The J segment lost 0 bases and the V segment lost 8 bases, leaving 5 bases of the junction unmatched. CDR3 DNA sequence: TGTGCCAGCGGACAGGGGCGCTATAGCAATCAGCCCCAGCATTTT. This encodes CASGQGRYSNQPQHF.

The rearrangement uses TRBV2 and TRBJ1-4; the D gene is possibly TRBD1 (6 bases). CDR3 length: 12 residues. The ends were cut back, 8 bases at V and 2 bases at J, with 6 bases in the middle. CDR1 is SNHLY, CDR2 FYNNEI, per germline. Here the CDR3 reads CASQGTNEKLFF. The CDR3 DNA is TGTGCCAGCCAGGGGACTAATGAAAAACTGTTTTTT.

The table lists this clone with a few counts. This chain uses TRBV18 with TRBJ1-1; 8 bases map to TRBD1. CDR3 length: 15 amino acids. Germline V gene lookup returns CDR1 KGHSH and CDR2 LQKENI. After removal of 3 bases from V and 5 bases from J, the junction contained 8 bases not matched to a gene. CDR3 loop: CASSPSTGAGTEAFF. CDR3 sequence (DNA): TGTGCCAGCTCACCGTCGACAGGGGCGGGGACTGAAGCTTTCTTT.

The chain carries TRBV12-5 and TRBJ2-2; TRBD1 agrees at 8 bases. With V trimmed by 6 bases and J by 3 bases, 6 bases remained unmatched. The germline V gene has CDR1 LGHNT and CDR2 FRNRAP. The CDR3 contains 15 residues. CDR3 in DNA: TGTGCTAGTGGGCCCCCGGGACAGGACACCGGGGAGCTGTTTTTT. This translates into CASGPPGQDTGELFF.